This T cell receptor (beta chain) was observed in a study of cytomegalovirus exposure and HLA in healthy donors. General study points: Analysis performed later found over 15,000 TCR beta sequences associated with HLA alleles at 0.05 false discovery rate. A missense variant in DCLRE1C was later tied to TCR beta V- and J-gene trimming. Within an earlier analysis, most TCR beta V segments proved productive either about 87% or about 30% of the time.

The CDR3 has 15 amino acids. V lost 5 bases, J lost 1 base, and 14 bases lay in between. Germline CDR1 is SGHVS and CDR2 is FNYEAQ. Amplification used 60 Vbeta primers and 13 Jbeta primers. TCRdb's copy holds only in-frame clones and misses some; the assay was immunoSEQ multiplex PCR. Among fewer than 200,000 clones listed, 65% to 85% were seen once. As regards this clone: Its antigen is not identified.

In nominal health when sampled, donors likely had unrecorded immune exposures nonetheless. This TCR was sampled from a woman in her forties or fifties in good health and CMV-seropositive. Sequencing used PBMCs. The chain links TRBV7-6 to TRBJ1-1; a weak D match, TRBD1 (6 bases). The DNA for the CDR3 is TGTGCCAGCAGCCTCCAGCCGGGACAGAACACTGAAGCTTTCTTT. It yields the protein CASSLQPGQNTEAFF.